This TCR beta chain stems from a study of follicular helper T cells after annual influenza vaccination. Clones were sequenced by immunoSEQ multiplex PCR, and TCRdb holds only the in-frame ones, with some missing. The sample has nearly 15,000 clones; roughly 84% are singletons. Time point meaning: 2014-2015 season, 7 days after vaccination. The CDR3 runs to 13 residues. CDR1 PRHDT and CDR2 FYEKMQ come from the germline V gene (reference sequence). V shed 4 bases and J shed 10 bases, with 16 bases lying between them. The clonotype comes from an adult who received the influenza vaccine. Specimen: CXCR5+ CD38- circulating T follicular helper cells from blood, collected 7 days after influenza vaccination. Regarding subset: circulating Tfh, non-naive CD4+CXCR5+PD-1+ (ICOS+CD38+ or ICOS-CD38-). The chain uses TRBV13 and TRBJ1-1; D possibly corresponds to TRBD1 (5 bases). The CDR3 here is CASSSGPQRGAFF. In DNA, the CDR3 is TGTGCCAGCAGCTCAGGGCCTCAAAGAGGAGCTTTCTTT.